What follows describes a single T cell receptor (beta chain). The target of this receptor is not known. Base qualities are not recorded, but no much larger clone differs from it by a single base. Preparation of the library involved the immunoSEQ multiplex PCR assay. TCRdb re-hosts the immuneACCESS table, in-frame sequences only. Its copies lack some clones; in the studies checked, an unresolved V gene accounts for under half of them, and the cause for the rest is not known. The sample table lists more than 65,000 clones, approximately 91% of them with a count of one. Roughly 2.9% of the sample goes to the ten largest clones. The data stem from a study of T cells after somatic rescue of genetic block (dated by TCRdb to 2019 to 2021). Broadly, across the study: What the study looked at was long-term robustness, specifically in a T-cell system that came about through somatic rescue of a genetic block in T-cell development.

The germline V gene (reference sequence) provides CDR1 LNHDA and CDR2 SQIVND. Measured from the cysteine to the phenylalanine, the CDR3 is 18 residues long. The retained sequence is limited to the CDR3, 54 bases, with the frame set at the first base. V lost 0 bases and J lost 4 bases; the stretch between them is 19 bases long. Sequencing was done on a sample of peripheral blood mononuclear cells (PBMCs). The clonotype originates from a man under 40. The chain was built from TRBV19 and TRBJ2-1; a tentative D match to TRBD2 spans 6 bases. The CDR3 is CASSIDLWRQGGYNEQFF. The nucleotide sequence is given as TGTGCCAGTAGTATAGATCTATGGCGGCAGGGAGGTTACAATGAGCAGTTCTTC.